This T cell receptor (beta chain) appears in the sequencing data of a study of blood T cell repertoires in COVID-19. V was cut by 3 bases and J by 4 bases, with 13 bases left in between. The CDR3 extends over 15 amino acids. Germline V gene sequence: CDR1 SGHTA, CDR2 FQGTGA. Generated by immunoSEQ multiplex PCR, the TCRdb table keeps only in-frame clones and is missing some. The table shows approximately 290,000 clones, with around nine tenths occurring only once. The origin of this receptor is a man between 25 and 39 years old with acute or convalescent COVID-19. The V gene is TRBV7-3, the J gene TRBJ2-1, with D tentatively TRBD2 (5 bases). Sequenced input: peripheral blood. The CDR3 is CASSFTSGEYNEQFF. As DNA, the CDR3 is TGTGCCAGCAGCTTTACCAGCGGAGAGTACAATGAGCAGTTCTTC.